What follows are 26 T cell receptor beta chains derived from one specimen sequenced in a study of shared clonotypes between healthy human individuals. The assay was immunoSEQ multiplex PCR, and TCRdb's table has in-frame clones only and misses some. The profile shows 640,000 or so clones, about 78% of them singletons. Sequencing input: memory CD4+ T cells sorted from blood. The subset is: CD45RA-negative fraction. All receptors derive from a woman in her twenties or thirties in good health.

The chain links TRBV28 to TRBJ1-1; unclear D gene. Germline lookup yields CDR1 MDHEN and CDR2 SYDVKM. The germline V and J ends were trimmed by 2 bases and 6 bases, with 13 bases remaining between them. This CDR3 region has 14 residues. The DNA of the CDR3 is TGTGCCAGCAGTTTACTCGCAGTATCTCCTGAAGCTTTCTTT. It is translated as CASSLLAVSPEAFF.

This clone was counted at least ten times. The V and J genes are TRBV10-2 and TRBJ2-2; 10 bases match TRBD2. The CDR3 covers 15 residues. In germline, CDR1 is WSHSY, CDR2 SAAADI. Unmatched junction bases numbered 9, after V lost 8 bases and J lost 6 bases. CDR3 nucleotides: TGCGCCAGCGGTGGAGTAGCGGGAGGTGCCGGGGAGCTGTTTTTT. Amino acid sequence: CASGGVAGGAGELFF.

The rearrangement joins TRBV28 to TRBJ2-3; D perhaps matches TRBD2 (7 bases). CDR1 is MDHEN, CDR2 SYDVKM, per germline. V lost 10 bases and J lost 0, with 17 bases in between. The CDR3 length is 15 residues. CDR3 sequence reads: CAISKGGASTDTQYF. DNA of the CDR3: TGTGCCATCAGCAAAGGGGGGGCTAGCACAGATACGCAGTATTTT.

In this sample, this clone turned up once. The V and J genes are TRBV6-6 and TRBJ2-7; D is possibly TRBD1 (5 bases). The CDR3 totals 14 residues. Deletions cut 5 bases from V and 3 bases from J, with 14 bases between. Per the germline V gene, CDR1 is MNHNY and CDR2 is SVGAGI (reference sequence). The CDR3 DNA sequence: TGTGCCAGCAGTCACCGGACACGATTCTACGAGCAGTACTTC. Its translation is CASSHRTRFYEQYF.

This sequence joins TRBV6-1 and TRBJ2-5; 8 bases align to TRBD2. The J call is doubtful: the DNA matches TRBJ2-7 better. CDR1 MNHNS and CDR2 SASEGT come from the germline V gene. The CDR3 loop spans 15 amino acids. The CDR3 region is CASSYRTSPYYEQYF. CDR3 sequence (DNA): TGTGCCAGCAGCTACCGGACTAGCCCCTACTACGAGCAGTACTTC.

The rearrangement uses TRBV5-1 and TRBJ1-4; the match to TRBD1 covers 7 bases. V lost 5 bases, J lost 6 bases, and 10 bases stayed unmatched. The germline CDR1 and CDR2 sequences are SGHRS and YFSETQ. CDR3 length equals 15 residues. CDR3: CASSALTGNDEKLFF. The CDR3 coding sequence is TGCGCCAGCAGTGCCTTGACAGGGAACGATGAAAAACTGTTTTTT.

CDR3 sequence reads: CASSLERGEQYF. CDR3 DNA sequence: TGCGCCAGCAGCTTGGAGCGAGGCGAGCAGTACTTC. This chain uses TRBV5-1 with TRBJ2-7; D gene ambiguous. CDR1 is SGHRS and CDR2 is YFSETQ in the germline V gene. This CDR3 has 12 residues. The ends were cut back, 0 bases at V and 6 bases at J, with 7 bases in the middle.

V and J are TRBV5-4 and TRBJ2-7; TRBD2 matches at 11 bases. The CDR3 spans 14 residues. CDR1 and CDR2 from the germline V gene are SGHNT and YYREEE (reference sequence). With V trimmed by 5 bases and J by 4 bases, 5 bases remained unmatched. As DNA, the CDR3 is TGTGCCAGCAGGATAGCGGGAGGGCCTTACGAGCAGTACTTC. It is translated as CASRIAGGPYEQYF.

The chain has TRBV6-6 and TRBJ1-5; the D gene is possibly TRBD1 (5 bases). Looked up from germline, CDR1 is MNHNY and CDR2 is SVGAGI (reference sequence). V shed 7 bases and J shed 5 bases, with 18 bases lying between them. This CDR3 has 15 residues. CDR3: CASTGLRLGDQPQHF. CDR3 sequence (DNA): TGTGCCAGCACAGGGCTAAGGTTGGGGGATCAGCCCCAGCATTTT.

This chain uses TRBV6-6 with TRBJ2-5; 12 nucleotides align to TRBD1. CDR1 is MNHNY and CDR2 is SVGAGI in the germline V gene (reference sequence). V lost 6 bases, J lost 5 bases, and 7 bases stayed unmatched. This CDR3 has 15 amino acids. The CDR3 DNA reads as TGTGCCAGCAGCTATGGGGACAGGGGGCCGGAGACCCAGTACTTC. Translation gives CASSYGDRGPETQYF.

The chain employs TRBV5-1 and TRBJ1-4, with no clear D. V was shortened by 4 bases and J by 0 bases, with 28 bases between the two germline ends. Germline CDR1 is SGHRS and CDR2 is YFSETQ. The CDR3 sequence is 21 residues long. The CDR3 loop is CASSARSLTRPTSSTNEKLFF. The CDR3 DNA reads TGCGCCAGCAGCGCCCGCTCCCTCACAAGGCCAACCTCCTCAACTAATGAAAAACTGTTTTTT.

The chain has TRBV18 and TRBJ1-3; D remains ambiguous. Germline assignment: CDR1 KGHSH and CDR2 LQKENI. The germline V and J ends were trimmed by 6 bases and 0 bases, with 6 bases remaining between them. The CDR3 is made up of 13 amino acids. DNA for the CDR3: TGTGCCAGCTCCGCTTCCTCTGGAAACACCATATATTTT. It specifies CASSASSGNTIYF. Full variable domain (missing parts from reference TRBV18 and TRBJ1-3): NAGVMQNPRHLVRRRGQEARLRCSPMKGHSHVYWYRQLPEEGLKFMVYLQKENIIDESGMPKERFSAEFPKEGPSILRIQQVVRGDSAAYFCASSASSGNTIYFGEGSWLTVV.

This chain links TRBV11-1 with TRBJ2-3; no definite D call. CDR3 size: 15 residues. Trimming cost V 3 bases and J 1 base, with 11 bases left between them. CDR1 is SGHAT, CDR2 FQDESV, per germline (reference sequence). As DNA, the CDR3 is TGTGCCAGCAGCTTTGGATCGGTGGGCACAGATACGCAGTATTTT. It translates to CASSFGSVGTDTQYF.

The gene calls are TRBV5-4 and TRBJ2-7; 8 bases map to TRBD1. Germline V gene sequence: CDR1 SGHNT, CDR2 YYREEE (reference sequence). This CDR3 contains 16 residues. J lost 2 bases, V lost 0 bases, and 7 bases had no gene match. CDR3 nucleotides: TGTGCCAGCAGCTTGGGAGGGACAGGTCACACCTACGAGCAGTACTTC. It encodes CASSLGGTGHTYEQYF. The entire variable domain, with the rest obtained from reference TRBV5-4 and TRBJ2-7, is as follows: ETGVTQSPTHLIKTRGQQVTLRCSSQSGHNTVSWYQQALGQGPQFIFQYYREEENGRGNFPPRFSGLQFPNYSSELNVNALELDDSALYLCASSLGGTGHTYEQYFGPGTRLTVT.

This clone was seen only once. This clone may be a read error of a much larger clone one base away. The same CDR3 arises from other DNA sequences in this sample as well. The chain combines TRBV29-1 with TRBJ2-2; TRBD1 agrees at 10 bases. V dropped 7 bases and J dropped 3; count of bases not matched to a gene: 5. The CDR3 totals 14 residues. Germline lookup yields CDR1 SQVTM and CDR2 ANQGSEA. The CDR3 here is CSATGQGYTGELFF. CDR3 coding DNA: TGCAGCGCCACGGGACAGGGGTACACCGGGGAGCTGTTTTTT.

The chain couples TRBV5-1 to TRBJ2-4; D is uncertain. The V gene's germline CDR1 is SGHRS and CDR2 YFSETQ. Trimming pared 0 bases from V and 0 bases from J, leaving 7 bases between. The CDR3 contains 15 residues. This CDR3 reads CASSLGPLAKNIQYF. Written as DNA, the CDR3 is TGCGCCAGCAGCTTGGGCCCGTTAGCCAAAAACATTCAGTACTTC.

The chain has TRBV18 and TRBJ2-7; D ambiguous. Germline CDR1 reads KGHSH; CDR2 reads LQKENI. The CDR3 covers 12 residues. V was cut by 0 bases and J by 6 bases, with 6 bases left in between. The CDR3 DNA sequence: TGTGCCAGCTCACCACCCTCGGGCGAGCAGTACTTC. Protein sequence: CASSPPSGEQYF.

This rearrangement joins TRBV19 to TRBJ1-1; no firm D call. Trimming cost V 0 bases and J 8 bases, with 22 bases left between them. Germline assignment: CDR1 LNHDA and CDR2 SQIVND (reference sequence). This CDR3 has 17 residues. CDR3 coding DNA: TGTGCCAGTAGTATAGATCTATCTTCCGGTCGTGGCCGAGAAGCTTTCTTT. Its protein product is CASSIDLSSGRGREAFF.

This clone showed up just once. The CDR3 region is CASSRQGENTEAFF. DNA of the CDR3: TGCGCCAGCAGTCGGCAGGGAGAGAACACTGAAGCTTTCTTT. The chain links TRBV5-1 to TRBJ1-1, with D tentatively TRBD1 (5 bases). The germline V and J ends were trimmed by 5 bases and 1 base, with 12 bases remaining between them. There are 14 residues in the CDR3. Per germline, CDR1 SGHRS and CDR2 YFSETQ.

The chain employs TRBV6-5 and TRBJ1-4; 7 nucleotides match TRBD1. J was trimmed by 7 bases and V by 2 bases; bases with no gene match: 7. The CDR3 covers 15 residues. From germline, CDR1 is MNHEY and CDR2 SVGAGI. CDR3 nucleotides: TGTGCCAGCAGTTACCGAGGGGGCGCGGTTGAAAAACTGTTTTTT. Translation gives CASSYRGGAVEKLFF.

This chain's CDR3 is CASSAAQGIVTETQYF. CDR3 sequence (DNA): TGCGCCAGCAGCGCCGCCCAGGGTATCGTGACAGAGACCCAGTACTTC. The J gene is TRBJ2-5, the V gene TRBV5-1, with a tentative D call TRBD1 (5 bases). Germline-derived CDR1 and CDR2 are SGHRS and YFSETQ. V lost 4 bases and J 4 bases, leaving 20 bases between the germline ends. The CDR3 has 16 residues. Together with reference TRBV5-1 and TRBJ2-5, the CDR3 gives the full variable domain: KAGVTQTPRYLIKTRGQQVTLSCSPISGHRSVSWYQQTPGQGLQFLFEYFSETQRNKGNFPGRFSGRQFSNSRSEMNVSTLELGDSALYLCASSAAQGIVTETQYFGPGTRLLVL.

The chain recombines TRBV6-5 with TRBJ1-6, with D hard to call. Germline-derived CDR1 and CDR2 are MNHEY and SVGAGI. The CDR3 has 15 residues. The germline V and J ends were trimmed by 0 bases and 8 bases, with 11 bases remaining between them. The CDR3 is CASSYSRGKDSPLHF. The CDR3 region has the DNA TGTGCCAGCAGTTACTCGAGAGGGAAGGATTCACCCCTCCACTTT.

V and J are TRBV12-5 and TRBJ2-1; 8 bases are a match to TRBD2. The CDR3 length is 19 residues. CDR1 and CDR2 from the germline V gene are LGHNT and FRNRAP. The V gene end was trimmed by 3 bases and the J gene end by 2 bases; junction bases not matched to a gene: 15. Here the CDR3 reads CASGFFPPGWRGAYNEQFF. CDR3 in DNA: TGTGCTAGTGGTTTCTTCCCTCCGGGGTGGCGGGGGGCCTACAATGAGCAGTTCTTC.

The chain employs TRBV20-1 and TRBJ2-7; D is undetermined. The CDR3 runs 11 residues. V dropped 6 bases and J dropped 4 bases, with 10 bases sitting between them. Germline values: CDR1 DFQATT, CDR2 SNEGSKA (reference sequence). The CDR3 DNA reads TGCAGTGCGTATGACTTATACGAGCAGTACTTC. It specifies CSAYDLYEQYF.

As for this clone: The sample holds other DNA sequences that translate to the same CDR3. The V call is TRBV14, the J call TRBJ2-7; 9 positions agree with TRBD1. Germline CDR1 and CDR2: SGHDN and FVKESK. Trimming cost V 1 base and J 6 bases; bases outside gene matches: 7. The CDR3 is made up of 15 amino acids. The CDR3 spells CASSQGGTGFREQYF. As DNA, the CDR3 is TGTGCCAGCAGCCAAGGAGGGACAGGGTTTCGCGAGCAGTACTTC.

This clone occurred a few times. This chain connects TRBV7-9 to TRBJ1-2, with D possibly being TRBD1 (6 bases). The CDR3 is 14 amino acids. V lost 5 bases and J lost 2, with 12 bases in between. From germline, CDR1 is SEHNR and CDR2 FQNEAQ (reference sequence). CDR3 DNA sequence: TGTGCCAGCAGCGCTCAGGGGAGAAACTATGGCTACACCTTC. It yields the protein CASSAQGRNYGYTF.